This TCR beta chain was retrieved from a study of sequential checkpoint blockade in melanoma. The wider study: Arm A got nivolumab then ipilimumab; arm B the reverse, 1:1. Both treatment sequences were followed by maintenance nivolumab.

The method was immunoSEQ multiplex PCR; TCRdb's version includes in-frame clones alone and lacks a portion of them. The sample records roughly 13,000 clones, about 61% being singletons. The treatment is: randomized to nivolumab then ipilimumab (arm A) or the reverse (arm B). DNA-damaging chemotherapy had not been given to any patient beforehand. PBMC sorting kept live CD3+CD8+ cells without CD19 or CD56. Germline V gene data show CDR1 as MNHNY and CDR2 as SVGAGI (reference sequence). Germline trimming cut 6 bases from V and 2 bases from J; bases unmatched to any gene: 4. This CDR3 has 14 amino acids. V is TRBV6-6 and J is TRBJ1-5, with TRBD1 matching over 7 bases. The specimen comprised CD8+ T cells sorted from blood (inferred from file names), sampled from a patient given nivolumab and ipilimumab in sequence. This receptor was identified in a human donor with melanoma. The CDR3 reads CASSDREGNQPQHF. In DNA, the CDR3 is TGTGCCAGCAGCGACAGGGAGGGCAATCAGCCCCAGCATTTT.